This T cell receptor beta chain emerged from a study of T cell responses to AZD1222 COVID-19 vaccine. Study observations and caveats: Dominant at 160-218 and 743-854, vaccine-associated CD4 TCRs also spanned spike.

On this clone: The antigen is undetermined.

V was cut by 1 base and J by 9 bases, with 4 bases left in between. Germline lookup yields CDR1 WSHSY and CDR2 SAAADI. The CDR3 has 11 residues. TCRdb's table, derived via immunoSEQ multiplex PCR, lists solely in-frame clones and lacks some. The sample has tens of thousands of clones; 80% to 95% are singletons. Source: peripheral blood, taken on day 0 of MenACWY control vaccination. V and J are TRBV10-2 and TRBJ2-1; D ambiguous. The sequence came from an adult in good health. CDR3 in amino acids: CASSEYGEQFF. For the CDR3, the DNA is TGCGCCAGCAGTGAGTATGGTGAGCAGTTCTTC.